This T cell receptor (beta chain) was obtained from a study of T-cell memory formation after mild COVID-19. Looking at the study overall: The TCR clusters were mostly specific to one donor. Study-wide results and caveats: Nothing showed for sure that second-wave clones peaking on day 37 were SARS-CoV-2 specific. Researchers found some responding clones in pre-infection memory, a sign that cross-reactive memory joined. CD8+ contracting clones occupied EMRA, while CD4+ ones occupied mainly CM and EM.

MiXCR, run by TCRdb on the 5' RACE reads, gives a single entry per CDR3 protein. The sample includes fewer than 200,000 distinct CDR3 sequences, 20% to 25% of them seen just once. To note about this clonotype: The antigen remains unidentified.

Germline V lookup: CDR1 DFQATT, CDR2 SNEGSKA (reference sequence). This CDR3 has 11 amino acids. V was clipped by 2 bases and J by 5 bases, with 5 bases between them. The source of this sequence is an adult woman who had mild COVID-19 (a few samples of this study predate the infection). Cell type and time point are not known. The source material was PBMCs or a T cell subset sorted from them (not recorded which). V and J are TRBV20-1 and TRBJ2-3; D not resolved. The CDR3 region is CSARWRDTQYF. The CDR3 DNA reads TGCAGTGCTAGATGGAGAGATACGCAGTATTTT.